The sequence of this T cell receptor (beta chain) was determined in a study of shared clonotypes between healthy human individuals. The study, taken as a whole, reports: Estimated clonotype richness was generally higher in naive than memory subsets. Blood alone was sampled, and tissue repertoires likely differ. The study's rarefaction showed incomplete sorted-subset sequencing despite large depth.

Germline CDR1 and CDR2: SGHVS and FNYEAQ. The CDR3 contains 15 residues. V was pared by 5 bases and J by 8 bases, with 10 bases of the junction left unmatched. It was at deep level that the assay was run. Method: immunoSEQ multiplex PCR; TCRdb's copy keeps in-frame clones and lacks some. The sample has some 1.4 million clones, about 96% seen once. In this sample, this clone turned up once. Antigen specificity is unknown. The TCR sequence derives from a man aged 25-45 years in good health. The chain links TRBV7-6 to TRBJ2-1, with TRBD2 matching 9 bases. Sequenced sample: naive CD4+ T cells sorted from blood. Subset here: CD45RA+ positively selected. The CDR3 nucleotides read TGTGCCAGCAGCCCCATAGCGGGAGCTGGGGATGAGCAGTTCTTC. Encoded protein: CASSPIAGAGDEQFF.